This TCR beta chain was obtained from a study of T cells in women clearing cervical HPV infection. Study-level information: Cases were women with histologically confirmed HPV16-related CIN3 or worse, including a couple of invasive cancers.

Concerning this clone: Its antigen is not known. From the germline J gene comes the end of the CDR3, since the read stops 3 residues before it.

Findings and caveats of the study: Controls had more TRBV6-7 (roughly 0.16%) than cases (about 0.11%). Repertoire richness, not evenness, was significantly elevated in CIN3+ cases versus controls.

The CDR3 runs 13 residues. V gave up 4 bases and J gave up 5 bases, with 14 bases separating them. The germline gives CDR1 DFQATT, CDR2 SNEGSKA (reference sequence). Generated by immunoSEQ multiplex PCR, the TCRdb table keeps only in-frame clones and is missing some. In total, the table holds over 15,000 clones. The V call is TRBV20-1, the J call TRBJ1-2; D may be TRBD1 (5 bases). The sequence was collected from a woman aged 18-70 years with a cervical HPV16 infection that either progressed to CIN3+ or cleared (not recorded which). The sequenced sample consisted of blood buffy coat. The CDR3 bases that were read are TGCAGTGCTACGCTTGGGGGGTCTTATGGC. This codes for CSATLGGSYG. The complete CDR3 reads CSATLGGSYGYTF.